These 8 T cell receptor beta chains came from one sample sequenced in a study of blood T cell repertoires in COVID-19. The assay was immunoSEQ multiplex PCR, and TCRdb's table has in-frame clones only and misses some. The sample carries about 200,000 clones, almost 85% recorded once. What was sequenced was peripheral blood. Receptor source: a woman between 70 and 85 years old with COVID-19, enrolled during active disease.

This rearrangement joins TRBV4-2 to TRBJ1-2; 9 bases line up with TRBD1. The CDR3 is made up of 15 amino acids. V was clipped by 1 base and J by 4 bases; unmatched bases: 4. Germline V gene sequence: CDR1 LGHNA, CDR2 YNFKEQ. CDR3 in amino acids: CASSQVGQGSYGYTF. As DNA, the CDR3 is TGTGCCAGCAGCCAAGTTGGACAGGGGAGCTATGGCTACACCTTC.

The chain links TRBV4-2 to TRBJ2-3, with 7 nucleotides matching TRBD2. This CDR3 is built from 16 residues. In germline, CDR1 is LGHNA, CDR2 YNFKEQ. The V and J ends lost 4 bases and 2 bases, in that order; junction bases with no gene match: 9. CDR3 in DNA: TGTGCCAGCAGCCCAAGGAACAGCGGGGTCACAGATACGCAGTATTTT. This gives the protein CASSPRNSGVTDTQYF.

Remarks on this clone: Other nucleotide sequences in the sample specify the same CDR3. V usage is TRBV19 and J usage is TRBJ1-5; 8 nucleotides line up with TRBD1. This CDR3 region has 15 residues. The V gene's germline CDR1 is LNHDA and CDR2 SQIVND (reference sequence). The V gene end was trimmed by 1 base and the J gene end by 3 bases; junction bases not matched to a gene: 2. The CDR3 DNA follows: TGTGCCAGTAGTATAGGGGGACAGGACAATCAGCCCCAGCATTTT. Translating gives CASSIGGQDNQPQHF.

The chain carries TRBV5-1 and TRBJ1-6; a possible D gene is TRBD1 (6 bases). V lost 4 bases, J lost 9 bases, and 17 bases lay in between. The CDR3 length is 15 residues. Germline values: CDR1 SGHRS, CDR2 YFSETQ. CDR3 region: CASSQTGQKGSPLHF. In DNA, the CDR3 is TGCGCCAGCAGCCAGACCGGACAGAAAGGTTCACCCCTCCACTTT.

The chain has TRBV19 and TRBJ2-7; TRBD2 might be the D (5 bases). Trimming took 4 bases from V and 2 from J, leaving 21 bases between them. Germline lookup yields CDR1 LNHDA and CDR2 SQIVND (reference sequence). CDR3 length equals 17 residues. CDR3 bases: TGTGCCAGTAGTACCGGGGTGGCGCGAGTCCCTCCCTACGAGCAGTACTTC. It specifies CASSTGVARVPPYEQYF.

CDR3 sequence (DNA): TGTGCCAGTAGTTCCCGATGGGCAACCTCCTACGAGCAGTACTTC. It codes for CASSSRWATSYEQYF. V usage is TRBV19 and J usage is TRBJ2-7; D gene ambiguous. The CDR3 is 15 amino acids. V lost 5 bases, J lost 0 bases, and 14 bases lay in between. Germline loops: CDR1 LNHDA, CDR2 SQIVND (reference sequence).

This clone was counted a single time. The genes are TRBV4-3 and TRBJ2-1; possible D gene TRBD2, 5 bases. This CDR3 is 20 amino acids long. Germline CDR1 LGHNA, CDR2 YSLEER. With 2 bases removed from V and 3 bases from J, the gap between germline ends came to 26 bases. The CDR3 DNA reads as TGCGCCAGCAGCCAACCCGAGAGGGTCAACCGGATACTGCTCTACAATGAGCAGTTCTTC. It is translated as CASSQPERVNRILLYNEQFF.

V gene TRBV25-1 combines with J gene TRBJ1-3; D perhaps matches TRBD1 (5 bases). The CDR3 extends over 16 amino acids. Germline CDR1 MGHDK, CDR2 SYGVNS. Trimming pared 2 bases from V and 0 bases from J, leaving 11 bases between. CDR3 sequence reads: CASSERRRGSGNTIYF. The CDR3 DNA follows: TGTGCCAGCAGTGAAAGAAGGAGGGGCTCTGGAAACACCATATATTTT.